This T cell receptor beta chain originates from a study of T cells in Graves' hyperthyroidism and ophthalmopathy. Across the whole study: At initial diagnosis, before any treatment had begun, peripheral blood was obtained. General study points: Ophthalmopathy cases were set apart from stable hyperthyroidism by a 13 V-J model. With a median lead of around 6.7 months before onset, the model predicted ophthalmopathy.

Diagnosing involved the use of clinical symptoms, serum thyroxine and TRAb, thyroid ultrasound and orbital computed tomography. As concerns this clonotype: The antigen is unknown.

Researchers amplified the TCR beta CDR3 regions from RNA transcripts. During a first-round RT-PCR of the TCR CDR3, the HTBI primer set was used. TCRdb ran MiXCR on the multiplex PCR reads and lists one entry per CDR3 protein. The table lists fewer than 800,000 distinct CDR3 sequences, 15% to 20% of them singletons. This sequence originates from a man aged 18 to 29 with Graves' hyperthyroidism. The material sequenced was blood.

The CDR3 nucleotides read TGTGCCAGCAGTGGAGGTGGGCATATTAGCAATCAGCCCCAGCATTTT. Translation gives CASSGGGHISNQPQHF. V is TRBV28 and J is TRBJ1-5; no clear D. CDR1 is MDHEN and CDR2 is SYDVKM in the germline V gene. Trimming cost V 5 bases and J 0 bases, with 14 bases left between them. The CDR3 spans 16 residues.